This TCR beta chain was retrieved from a study of glioma-infiltrating T cells (dated by TCRdb to about 2016). About the full investigation: TCR alpha- and beta-chain repertoires were sequenced from glioma tissue, non-neoplastic brain tissue and matched peripheral blood mononuclear cells. To measure how far tissue and blood T-cell populations diverged, each tissue-infiltrating repertoire was compared against the peripheral blood repertoire of the same patient. The paired cohort was made up of three low-grade glioma patients, eight or nine primary glioblastoma patients and three non-glioma patients who contributed non-neoplastic brain tissue. The paper as a whole reports these results and caveats: Group comparisons rested on small numbers: three non-neoplastic, three low-grade glioma and eight glioblastoma patients. Very few CDR3 sequences were shared between tissue and blood, attributed to high CDR3 diversity and limited sampling. VJ-independent divergence between tissue and blood was found to be below expectation in non-neoplastic patients but above expectation in all gliomas, particularly low-grade gliomas.

This clonotype has at least ten counts. No antigen is known for it. Base-call qualities are not available, and no considerably larger clone is one nucleotide away. The CDR3 sequence holds 13 residues, the cysteine and phenylalanine included. Left in the record is the CDR3 DNA by itself, 39 bases read in frame from the first base. Looking up the germline V gene yields CDR1 MGHDK and CDR2 SYGVNS. Cut back by 5 bases and 5 bases, the V and J ends lie 7 bases apart. TCR alpha and beta CDR3 regions were amplified with the iRepertoire nested amplicon-rescue multiplex PCR (arm-PCR) platform from RNA. One-step reverse transcription and amplification used roughly 100-400 ng of tissue mRNA or PBMC total RNA as input. After bead purification, a secondary multiplex PCR added Illumina adapters, and libraries were gel-purified between 200 and 400 bp. Internal 6-nucleotide barcodes were carried by the libraries and were used for demultiplexing. Libraries were sequenced on an Illumina MiSeq with 2x220 or 2x250 nucleotide paired-end reads. The paper's data handling went like this. FLASH 1.2.11 was used to merge paired reads, and BWA-MEM then aligned the reads to the GRCh37 human genome before TRA and TRB reads were extracted. For V and J assignment, an IMGT-derived reference of cassette sequences and CDR3 motifs that included pseudogenes was used. Reads were translated in three frames, and productive CDR3s were defined by a C…FGXG motif without stop codons. Unique combinations of V-J cassette pair and CDR3 amino acid sequence were defined as clonotypes. Reads were filtered by Hamming distance, thresholded by each sample's sequence error rate in mapped regions. Using fastp trimming at Q25 and MiXCR clonotype assembly, TCRdb reanalyzed the public sequencing data and kept in-frame beta chains. A single entry per CDR3 protein holds the most common genes and DNA from its merged rows. It is TCRdb's table, rather than the study itself, that gives the V and J calls and clone size. The sample table contains 100,000 to 150,000 distinct CDR3 sequences; only one count was recorded for 20% to 25% of them. 12% to 15% of the sample is held by the ten biggest clonotypes.

Sequenced material: glioma tissue, nonneoplastic brain tissue, or PBMCs (not recorded which). This chain joins TRBV25-1 to TRBJ1-6; no D segment can be confidently identified. The TCR sequence derives from a human donor with low-grade glioma or glioblastoma, undergoing nonglioma brain surgery, or in good health (not recorded which). The encoded CDR3 is CASSWRNNSPLHF. In nucleotides, the sequence is TGTGCCAGCAGTTGGCGAAATAATTCACCCCTCCACTTT. Reference TRBV25-1 and TRBJ1-6 proteins supply the regions before and after the CDR3; the full variable domain is: EADIYQTPRYLVIGTGKKITLECSQTMGHDKMYWYQQDPGMELHLIHYSYGVNSTEKGDLSSESTVSRIRTEHFPLTLESARPSHTSQYLCASSWRNNSPLHFGNGTRLTVT.